The sequence of this TCR beta chain was determined in a study of T cell repertoires in cytomegalovirus infection. Across the whole study: Well-studied HLA-B-restricted CMV epitopes were used in the study alongside recently identified HLA-C-restricted ones. It can be stated that public TCR beta signatures indicated CMV infection as well as a matching HLA type.

The CDR3 is made up of 16 amino acids. Germline CDR1 and CDR2: SGHTA and FQGNSA. Trimming cost V 0 bases and J 2 bases; bases outside gene matches: 6. One entry per CDR3 protein, called by TCRdb with MiXCR from the reads. The sample lists fewer than 1,000,000 distinct CDR3 sequences; approximately 31% were seen once. Study-level results: Within the response measured ex vivo, HLA-C-restricted CMV-specific TCR beta clonotypes were dominant.

There are many counts of this clonotype. The antigen is unknown. The V call is TRBV7-2, the J call TRBJ1-1, with 7 bases identical to TRBD1. The input for sequencing was cultured CD8+ T cells from PBMCs, taken from culture after CMV antigen stimulation. The sequence derives from a human donor in good health (CMV status not recorded). Some clones in this sample may be carry-over from other donors' samples. The CDR3 DNA sequence: TGTGCCAGCAGCTTAGCAAGGGGACAGCGTAACACTGAAGCTTTCTTT. Its protein is CASSLARGQRNTEAFF.